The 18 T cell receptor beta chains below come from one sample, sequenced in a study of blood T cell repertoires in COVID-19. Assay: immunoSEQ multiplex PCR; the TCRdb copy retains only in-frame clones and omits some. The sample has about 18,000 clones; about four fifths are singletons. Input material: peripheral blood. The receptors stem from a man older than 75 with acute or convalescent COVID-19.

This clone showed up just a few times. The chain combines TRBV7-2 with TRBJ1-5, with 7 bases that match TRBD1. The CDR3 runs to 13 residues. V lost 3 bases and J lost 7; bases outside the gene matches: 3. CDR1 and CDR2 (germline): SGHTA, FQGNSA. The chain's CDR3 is CASSFDRDQPQHF. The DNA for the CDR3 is TGTGCCAGCAGCTTCGACAGGGACCAGCCCCAGCATTTT. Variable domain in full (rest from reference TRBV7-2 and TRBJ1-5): GAGVSQSPSNKVTEKGKDVELRCDPISGHTALYWYRQSLGQGLEFLIYFQGNSAPDKSGLPSDRFSAERTGGSVSTLTIQRTQQEDSAVYLCASSFDRDQPQHFGDGTRLSIL.

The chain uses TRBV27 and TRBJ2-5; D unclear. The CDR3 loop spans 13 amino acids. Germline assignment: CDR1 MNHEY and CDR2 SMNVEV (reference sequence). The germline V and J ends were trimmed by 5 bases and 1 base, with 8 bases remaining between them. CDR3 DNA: TGTGCCAGCAGTCTTCTATTCCAAGAGACCCAGTACTTC. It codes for CASSLLFQETQYF.

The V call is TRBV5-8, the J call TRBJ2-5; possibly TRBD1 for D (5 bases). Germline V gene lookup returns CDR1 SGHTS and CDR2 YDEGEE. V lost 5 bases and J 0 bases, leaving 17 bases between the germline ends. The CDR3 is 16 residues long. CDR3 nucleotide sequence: TGTGCCAGCAGTATGGGAAGGGGTGCGTACCAAGAGACCCAGTACTTC. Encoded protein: CASSMGRGAYQETQYF.

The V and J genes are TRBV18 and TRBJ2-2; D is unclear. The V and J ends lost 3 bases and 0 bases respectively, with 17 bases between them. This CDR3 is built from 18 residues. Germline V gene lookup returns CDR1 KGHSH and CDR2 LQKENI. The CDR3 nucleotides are TGTGCCAGCTCACCCTCCGGGTCCCCCACACCGAACACCGGGGAGCTGTTTTTT. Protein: CASSPSGSPTPNTGELFF.

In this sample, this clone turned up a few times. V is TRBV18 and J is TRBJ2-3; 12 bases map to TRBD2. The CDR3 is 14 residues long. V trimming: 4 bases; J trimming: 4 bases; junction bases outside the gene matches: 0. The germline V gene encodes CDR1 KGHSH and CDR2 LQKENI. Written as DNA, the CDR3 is TGTGCCAGCTCACGGACTAGCGGGGCAGATACGCAGTATTTT. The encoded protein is CASSRTSGADTQYF.

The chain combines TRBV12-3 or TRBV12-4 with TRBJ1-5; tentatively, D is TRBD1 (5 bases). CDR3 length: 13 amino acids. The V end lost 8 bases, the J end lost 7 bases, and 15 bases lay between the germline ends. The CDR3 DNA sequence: TGTGCCAGCGGCGTGGGGCGGCGACAGCCCCAGCATTTT. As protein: CASGVGRRQPQHF.

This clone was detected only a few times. CDR3 amino acids: CASAVGRTEKLFF. As DNA, the CDR3 is TGTGCCAGTGCGGTGGGGCGTACTGAAAAACTGTTTTTT. V usage is TRBV6-5 and J usage is TRBJ1-4; a weak D match, TRBD1 (5 bases). Germline CDR1 is MNHEY and CDR2 is SVGAGI. Trimming shortened V by 9 bases and J by 7 bases, and 15 bases separated the two germline ends. This CDR3 spans 13 amino acids.

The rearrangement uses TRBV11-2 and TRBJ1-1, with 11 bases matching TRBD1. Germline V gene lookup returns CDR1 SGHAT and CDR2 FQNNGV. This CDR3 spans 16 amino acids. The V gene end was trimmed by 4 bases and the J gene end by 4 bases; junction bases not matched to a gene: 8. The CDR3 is CASSSPSGTGGTEAFF. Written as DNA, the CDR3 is TGTGCCAGCAGCTCCCCCTCCGGGACAGGGGGCACTGAAGCTTTCTTT.

In nucleotides, the CDR3 is TGTGCCAGCTCACCTATAGGACAGGGTGGCCAGCCCCAGCATTTT. Protein: CASSPIGQGGQPQHF. The rearrangement joins TRBV18 to TRBJ1-5; TRBD1 aligns across 8 bases. Germline V gene lookup returns CDR1 KGHSH and CDR2 LQKENI. After removal of 3 bases from V and 7 bases from J, the junction contained 8 bases not matched to a gene. The CDR3 has 15 residues.

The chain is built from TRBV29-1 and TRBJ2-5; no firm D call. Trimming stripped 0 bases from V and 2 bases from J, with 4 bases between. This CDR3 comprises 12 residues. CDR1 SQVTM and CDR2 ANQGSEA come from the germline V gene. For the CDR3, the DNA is TGCAGCGTTGAAGAACAGCAAGAGACCCAGTACTTC. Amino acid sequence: CSVEEQQETQYF.

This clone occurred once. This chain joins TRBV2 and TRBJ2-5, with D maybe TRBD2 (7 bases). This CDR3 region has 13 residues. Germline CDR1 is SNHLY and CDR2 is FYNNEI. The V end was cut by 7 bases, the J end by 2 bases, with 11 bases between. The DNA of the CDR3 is TGTGCCAGCAATCGGGGGGCACAAGAGACCCAGTACTTC. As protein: CASNRGAQETQYF.

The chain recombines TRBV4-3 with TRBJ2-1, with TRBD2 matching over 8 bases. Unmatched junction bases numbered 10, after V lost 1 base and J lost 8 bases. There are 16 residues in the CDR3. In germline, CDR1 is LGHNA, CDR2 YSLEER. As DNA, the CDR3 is TGCGCCAGCAGCCAAGGCTCGGGACTAGGGATGGATGAGCAGTTCTTC. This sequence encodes CASSQGSGLGMDEQFF.

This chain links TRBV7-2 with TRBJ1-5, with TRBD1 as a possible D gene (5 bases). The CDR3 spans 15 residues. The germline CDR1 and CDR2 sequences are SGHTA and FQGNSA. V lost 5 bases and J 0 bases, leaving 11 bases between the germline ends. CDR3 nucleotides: TGTGCCAGCAGCCAGTTCGACAGTAGCAATCAGCCCCAGCATTTT. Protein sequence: CASSQFDSSNQPQHF.

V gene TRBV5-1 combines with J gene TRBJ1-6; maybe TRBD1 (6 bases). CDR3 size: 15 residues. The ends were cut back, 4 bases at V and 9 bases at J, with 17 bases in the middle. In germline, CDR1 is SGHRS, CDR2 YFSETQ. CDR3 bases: TGCGCCAGCAGCACTCTCTACAGGGATACTTCACCCCTCCACTTT. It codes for CASSTLYRDTSPLHF.

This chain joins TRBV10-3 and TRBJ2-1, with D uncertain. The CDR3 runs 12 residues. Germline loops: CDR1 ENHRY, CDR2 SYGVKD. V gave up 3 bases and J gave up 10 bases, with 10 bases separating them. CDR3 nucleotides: TGTGCCATCAGTGATCAAAGCGACGAGCAGTTCTTC. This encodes CAISDQSDEQFF.

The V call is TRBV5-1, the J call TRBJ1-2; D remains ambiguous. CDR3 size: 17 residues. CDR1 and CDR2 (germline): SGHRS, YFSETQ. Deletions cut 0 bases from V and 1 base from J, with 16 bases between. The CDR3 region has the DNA TGCGCCAGCAGCTTGGCGTCAGGATTCTCCTATAACTATGGCTACACCTTC. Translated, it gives CASSLASGFSYNYGYTF. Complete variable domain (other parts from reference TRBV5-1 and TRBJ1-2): KAGVTQTPRYLIKTRGQQVTLSCSPISGHRSVSWYQQTPGQGLQFLFEYFSETQRNKGNFPGRFSGRQFSNSRSEMNVSTLELGDSALYLCASSLASGFSYNYGYTFGSGTRLTVV.

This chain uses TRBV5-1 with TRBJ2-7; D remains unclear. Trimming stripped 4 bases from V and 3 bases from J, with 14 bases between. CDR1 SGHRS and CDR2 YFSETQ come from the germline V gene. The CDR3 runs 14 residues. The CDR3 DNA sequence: TGCGCCAGCAGCGTCTCCCTAGGTGGCTACGAGCAGTACTTC. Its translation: CASSVSLGGYEQYF. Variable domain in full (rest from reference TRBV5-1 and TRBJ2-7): KAGVTQTPRYLIKTRGQQVTLSCSPISGHRSVSWYQQTPGQGLQFLFEYFSETQRNKGNFPGRFSGRQFSNSRSEMNVSTLELGDSALYLCASSVSLGGYEQYFGPGTRLTVT.

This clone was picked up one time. In nucleotides, the CDR3 is TGTGCCAGCTCATACAGGGAAGGGACAGATACGCAGTATTTT. Amino acid sequence: CASSYREGTDTQYF. V gene TRBV18 combines with J gene TRBJ2-3; D is perhaps TRBD1 (6 bases). The CDR3 consists of 14 residues. Germline CDR1 reads KGHSH; CDR2 reads LQKENI. V dropped 5 bases and J dropped 3 bases, with 12 bases sitting between them.